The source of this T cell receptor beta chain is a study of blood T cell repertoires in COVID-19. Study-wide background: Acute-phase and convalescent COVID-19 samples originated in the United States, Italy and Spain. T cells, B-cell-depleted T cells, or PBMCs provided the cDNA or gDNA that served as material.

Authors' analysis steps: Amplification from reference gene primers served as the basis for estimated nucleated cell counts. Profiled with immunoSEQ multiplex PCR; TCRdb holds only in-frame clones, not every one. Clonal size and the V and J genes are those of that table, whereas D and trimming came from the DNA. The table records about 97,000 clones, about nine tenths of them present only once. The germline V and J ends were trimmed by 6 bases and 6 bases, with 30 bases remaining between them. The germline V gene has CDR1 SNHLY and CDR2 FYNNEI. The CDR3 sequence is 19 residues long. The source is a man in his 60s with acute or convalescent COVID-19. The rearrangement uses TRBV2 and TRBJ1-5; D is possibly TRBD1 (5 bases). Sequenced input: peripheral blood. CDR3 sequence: CASRMGRWIGQGAGQPQHF. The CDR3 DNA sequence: TGTGCCAGCAGGATGGGCCGTTGGATAGGGCAGGGCGCCGGTCAGCCCCAGCATTTT.